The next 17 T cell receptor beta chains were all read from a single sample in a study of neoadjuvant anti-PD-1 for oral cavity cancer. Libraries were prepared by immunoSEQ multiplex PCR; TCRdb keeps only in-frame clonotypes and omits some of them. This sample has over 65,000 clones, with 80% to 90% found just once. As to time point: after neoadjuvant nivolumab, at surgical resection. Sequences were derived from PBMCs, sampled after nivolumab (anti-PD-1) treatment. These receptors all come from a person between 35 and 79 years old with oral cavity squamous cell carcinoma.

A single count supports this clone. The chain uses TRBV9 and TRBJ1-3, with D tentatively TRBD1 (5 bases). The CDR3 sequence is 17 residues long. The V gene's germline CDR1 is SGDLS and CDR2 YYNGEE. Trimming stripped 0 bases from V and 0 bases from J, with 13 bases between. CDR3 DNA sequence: TGTGCCAGCAGCGTAGGTCGAGGGGAATACTCTGGAAACACCATATATTTT. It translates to CASSVGRGEYSGNTIYF.

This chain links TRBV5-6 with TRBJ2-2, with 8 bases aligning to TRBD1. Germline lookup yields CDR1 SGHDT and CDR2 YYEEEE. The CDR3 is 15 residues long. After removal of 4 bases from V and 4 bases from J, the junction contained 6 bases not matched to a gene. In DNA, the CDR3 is TGTGCCAGCAGCCGCGACAGGGGTAGCACCGGGGAGCTGTTTTTT. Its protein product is CASSRDRGSTGELFF.

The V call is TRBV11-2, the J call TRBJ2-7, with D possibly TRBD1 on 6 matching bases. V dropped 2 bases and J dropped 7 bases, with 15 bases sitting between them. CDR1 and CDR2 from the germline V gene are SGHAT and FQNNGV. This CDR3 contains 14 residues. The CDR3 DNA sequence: TGTGCCAGCAGCTTACAAACAGGGACGGGTGAGCAGTACTTC. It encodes CASSLQTGTGEQYF.

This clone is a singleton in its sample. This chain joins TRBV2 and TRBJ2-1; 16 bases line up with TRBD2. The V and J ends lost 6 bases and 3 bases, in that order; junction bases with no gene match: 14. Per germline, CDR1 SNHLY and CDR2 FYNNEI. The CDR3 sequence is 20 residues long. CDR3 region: CASRPDTGTSGRAFYNEQFF. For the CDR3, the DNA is TGTGCCAGCAGACCCGATACCGGGACTAGCGGGAGGGCCTTCTACAATGAGCAGTTCTTC.

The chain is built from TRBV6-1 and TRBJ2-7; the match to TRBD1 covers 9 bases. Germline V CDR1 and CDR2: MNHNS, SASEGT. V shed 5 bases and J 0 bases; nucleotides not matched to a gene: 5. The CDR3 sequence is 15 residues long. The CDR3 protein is CASSFGQGSSYEQYF. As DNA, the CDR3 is TGTGCCAGCAGTTTCGGACAGGGGAGCTCCTACGAGCAGTACTTC.

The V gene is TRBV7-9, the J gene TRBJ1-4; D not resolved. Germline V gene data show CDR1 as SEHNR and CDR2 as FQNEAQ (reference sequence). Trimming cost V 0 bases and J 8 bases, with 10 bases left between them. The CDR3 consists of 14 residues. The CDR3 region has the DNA TGTGCCAGCAGCTTAGCGACGGCTGGGGAAAAACTGTTTTTT. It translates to CASSLATAGEKLFF.

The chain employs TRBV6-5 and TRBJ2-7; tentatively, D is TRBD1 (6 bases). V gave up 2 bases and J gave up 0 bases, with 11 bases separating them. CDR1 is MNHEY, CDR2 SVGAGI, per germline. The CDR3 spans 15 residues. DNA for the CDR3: TGTGCCAGCAGTTACGCCGGACAGAGCTCCTACGAGCAGTACTTC. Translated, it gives CASSYAGQSSYEQYF.

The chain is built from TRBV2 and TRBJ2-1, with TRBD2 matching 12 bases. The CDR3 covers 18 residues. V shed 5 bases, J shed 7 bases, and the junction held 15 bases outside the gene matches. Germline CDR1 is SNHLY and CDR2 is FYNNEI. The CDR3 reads CASSLTQGLAGIMNEQFF. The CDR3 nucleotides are TGTGCCAGCAGTCTAACCCAAGGACTAGCGGGAATTATGAATGAGCAGTTCTTC.

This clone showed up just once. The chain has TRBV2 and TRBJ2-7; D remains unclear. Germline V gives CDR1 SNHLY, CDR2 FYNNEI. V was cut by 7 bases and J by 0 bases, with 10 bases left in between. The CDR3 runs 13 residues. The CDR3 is CASNRGFSYEQYF. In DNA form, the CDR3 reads TGTGCCAGCAACCGCGGTTTCTCCTACGAGCAGTACTTC. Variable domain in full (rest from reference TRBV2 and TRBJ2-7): EPEVTQTPSHQVTQMGQEVILRCVPISNHLYFYWYRQILGQKVEFLVSFYNNEISEKSEIFDDQFSVERPDGSNFTLKIRSTKLEDSAMYFCASNRGFSYEQYFGPGTRLTVT.

The CDR3 DNA reads as TGTGCCAGCAGCGGAGGAGCGGGTTCCCAAGAGACCCAGTACTTC. As protein: CASSGGAGSQETQYF. The gene calls are TRBV9 and TRBJ2-5; TRBD2 might be the D (6 bases). The germline gives CDR1 SGDLS, CDR2 YYNGEE. Trimming removed 3 bases from V and 1 base from J, with 13 bases in between. CDR3 length equals 15 residues. The whole variable domain, filled in from reference TRBV9 and TRBJ2-5, reads DSGVTQTPKHLITATGQRVTLRCSPRSGDLSVYWYQQSLDQGLQFLIQYYNGEERAKGNILERFSAQQFPDLHSELNLSSLELGDSALYFCASSGGAGSQETQYFGPGTRLLVL.

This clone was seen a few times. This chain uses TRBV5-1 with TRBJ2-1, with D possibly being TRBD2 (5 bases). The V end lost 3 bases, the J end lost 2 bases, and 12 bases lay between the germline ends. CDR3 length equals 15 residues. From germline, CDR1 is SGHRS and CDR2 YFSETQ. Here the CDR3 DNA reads TGCGCCAGCAGCTCCAACCTCGGGGCCTACAATGAGCAGTTCTTC. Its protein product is CASSSNLGAYNEQFF.

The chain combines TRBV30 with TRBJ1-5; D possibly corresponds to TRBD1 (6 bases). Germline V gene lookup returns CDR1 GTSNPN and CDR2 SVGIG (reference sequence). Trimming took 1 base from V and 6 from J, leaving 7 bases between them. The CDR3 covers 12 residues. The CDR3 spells CAWSEGVQPQHF. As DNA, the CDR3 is TGTGCCTGGAGTGAGGGGGTTCAGCCCCAGCATTTT.

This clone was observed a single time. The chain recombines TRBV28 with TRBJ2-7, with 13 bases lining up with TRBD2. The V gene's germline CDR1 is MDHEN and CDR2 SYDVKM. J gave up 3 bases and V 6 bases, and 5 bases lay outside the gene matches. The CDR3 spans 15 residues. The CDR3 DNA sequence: TGTGCCAGCAGGCCGGGACTAGCGGGATTCTACGAGCAGTACTTC. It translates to CASRPGLAGFYEQYF. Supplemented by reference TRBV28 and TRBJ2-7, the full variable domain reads DVKVTQSSRYLVKRTGEKVFLECVQDMDHENMFWYRQDPGLGLRLIYFSYDVKMKEKGDIPEGYSVSREKKERFSLILESASTNQTSMYLCASRPGLAGFYEQYFGPGTRLTVT.

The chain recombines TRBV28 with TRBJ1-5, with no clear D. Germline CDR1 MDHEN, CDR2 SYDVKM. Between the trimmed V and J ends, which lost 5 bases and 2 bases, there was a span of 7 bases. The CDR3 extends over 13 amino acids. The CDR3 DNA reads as TGTGCCAGCAGTAAGGGTGGCAATCAGCCCCAGCATTTT. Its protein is CASSKGGNQPQHF. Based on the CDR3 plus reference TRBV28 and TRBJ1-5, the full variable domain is DVKVTQSSRYLVKRTGEKVFLECVQDMDHENMFWYRQDPGLGLRLIYFSYDVKMKEKGDIPEGYSVSREKKERFSLILESASTNQTSMYLCASSKGGNQPQHFGDGTRLSIL.

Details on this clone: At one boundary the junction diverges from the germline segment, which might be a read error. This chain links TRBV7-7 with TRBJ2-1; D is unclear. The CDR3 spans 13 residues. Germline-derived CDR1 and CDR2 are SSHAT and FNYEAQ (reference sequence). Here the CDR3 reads CASSLDTVNEQFF. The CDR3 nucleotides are TGTGCTAGCAGCTTAGACACCGTTAATGAGCAGTTCTTC.

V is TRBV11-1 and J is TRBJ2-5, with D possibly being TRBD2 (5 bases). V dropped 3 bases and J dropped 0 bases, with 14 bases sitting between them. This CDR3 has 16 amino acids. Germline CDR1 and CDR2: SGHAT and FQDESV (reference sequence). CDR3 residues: CASSFGSGGYQETQYF. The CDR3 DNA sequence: TGTGCCAGCAGCTTCGGCTCGGGCGGGTACCAAGAGACCCAGTACTTC.

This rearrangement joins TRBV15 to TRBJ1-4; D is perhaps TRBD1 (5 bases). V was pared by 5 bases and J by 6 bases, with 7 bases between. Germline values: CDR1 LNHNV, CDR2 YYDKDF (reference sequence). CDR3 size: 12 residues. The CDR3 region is CATSSGYEKLFF. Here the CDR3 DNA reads TGTGCCACCAGCTCAGGGTATGAAAAACTGTTTTTT. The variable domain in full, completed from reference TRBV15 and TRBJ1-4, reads DAMVIQNPRYQVTQFGKPVTLSCSQTLNHNVMYWYQQKSSQAPKLLFHYYDKDFNNEADTPDNFQSRRPNTSFCFLDIRSPGLGDTAMYLCATSSGYEKLFFGSGTQLSVL.